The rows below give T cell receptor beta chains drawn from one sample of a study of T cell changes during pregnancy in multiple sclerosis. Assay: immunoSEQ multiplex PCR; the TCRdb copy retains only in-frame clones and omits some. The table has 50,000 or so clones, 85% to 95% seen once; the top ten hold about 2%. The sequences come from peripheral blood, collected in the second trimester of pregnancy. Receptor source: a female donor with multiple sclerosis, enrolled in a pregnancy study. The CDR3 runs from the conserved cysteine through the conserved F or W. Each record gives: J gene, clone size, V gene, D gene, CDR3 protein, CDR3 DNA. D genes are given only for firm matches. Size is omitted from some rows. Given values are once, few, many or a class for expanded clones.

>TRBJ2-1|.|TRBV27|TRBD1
CASSASGQRTSEQFF
TGTGCCAGCAGCGCTTCGGGACAGCGTACATCTGAGCAGTTCTTC
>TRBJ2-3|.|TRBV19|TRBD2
CASSRTSGRRTDTQYF
TGTGCCAGTAGCCGGACTAGCGGGAGGCGCACAGATACGCAGTATTTT
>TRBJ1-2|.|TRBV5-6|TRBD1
CASSPYFDRVYGYTF
TGTGCCAGCAGCCCTTACTTCGACAGGGTGTATGGCTACACCTTC
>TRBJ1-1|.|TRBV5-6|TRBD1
CASSWIGTASEAFF
TGTGCCAGCAGCTGGATAGGGACAGCGAGTGAAGCTTTCTTT
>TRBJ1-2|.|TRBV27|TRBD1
CASSIHRGNGYTF
TGTGCCAGCAGTATTCACAGGGGAAATGGCTACACCTTC
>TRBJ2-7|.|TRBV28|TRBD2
CASRWGGGSGDYEQYF
TGTGCCAGCAGGTGGGGTGGGGGGAGCGGGGACTACGAGCAGTACTTC
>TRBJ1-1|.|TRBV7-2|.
CASSLGRLNTEAFF
TGTGCCAGCAGCTTAGGGCGGCTAAACACTGAAGCTTTCTTT
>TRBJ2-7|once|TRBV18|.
CASSPSDWETTYGEQYF
TGTGCCAGCTCACCCTCCGACTGGGAGACCACTTACGGGGAGCAGTACTTC
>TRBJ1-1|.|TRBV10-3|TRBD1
CAISARTGLMNTEAFF
TGTGCCATCAGTGCCCGGACAGGCCTTATGAACACTGAAGCTTTCTTT
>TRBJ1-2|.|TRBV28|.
CASKESKRGYTF
TGTGCCAGCAAGGAGTCGAAGCGTGGCTACACCTTC
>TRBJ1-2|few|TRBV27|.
CASSIDAGVSGYTF
TGTGCCAGCTCTATCGATGCGGGCGTAAGCGGCTACACCTTC
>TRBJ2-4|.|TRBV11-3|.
CASSFSKNIQYF
TGTGCCAGCAGCTTCAGCAAAAACATTCAGTACTTC
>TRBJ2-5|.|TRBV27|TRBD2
CASSPGGVWAQYF
TGTGCCAGCAGTCCGGGGGGGGTGTGGGCCCAGTACTTC
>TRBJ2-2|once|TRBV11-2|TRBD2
CASSFSGLAGATGELFF
TGTGCCAGCAGCTTTAGTGGCCTAGCGGGAGCCACCGGGGAGCTGTTTTTT
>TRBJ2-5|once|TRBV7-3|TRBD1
CASSLSGTAETQYF
TGTGCCAGCAGCTTAAGTGGGACAGCAGAGACCCAGTACTTC
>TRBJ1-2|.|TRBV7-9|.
CASSYLSEGSHYGYTF
TGTGCCAGCAGCTATTTATCCGAGGGCTCCCACTATGGCTACACCTTC
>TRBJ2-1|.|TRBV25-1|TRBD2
CASSEYASGYNEQFF
TGTGCCAGCAGTGAATATGCTAGCGGGTATAATGAGCAGTTCTTC
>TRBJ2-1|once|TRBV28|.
CASSLVARGNEQFF
TGTGCCAGCAGTTTAGTAGCACGGGGCAATGAGCAGTTCTTC
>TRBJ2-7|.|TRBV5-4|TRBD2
CASSLARGRGDEQYF
TGTGCCAGCAGCTTGGCGCGCGGGAGGGGCGACGAGCAGTACTTC
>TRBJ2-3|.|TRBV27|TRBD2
CASSPFPGTSGSYTQYF
TGTGCCAGCAGTCCCTTCCCCGGGACTAGCGGGAGTTATACGCAGTATTTT
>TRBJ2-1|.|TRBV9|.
CASSATFVSYNEQFF
TGTGCCAGCAGTGCGACTTTTGTCTCCTACAATGAGCAGTTCTTC
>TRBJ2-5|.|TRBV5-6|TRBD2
CASSLLLAGRETQYF
TGTGCCAGCAGCTTGCTACTAGCGGGAAGAGAGACCCAGTACTTC
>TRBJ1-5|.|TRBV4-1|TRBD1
CASSQNRGFQPQHF
TGCGCCAGCAGCCAAAACAGGGGGTTTCAGCCCCAGCATTTT
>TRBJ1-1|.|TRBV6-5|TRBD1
CASSYPEDRGWAFF
TGTGCCAGCAGTTACCCGGAGGACAGGGGATGGGCTTTCTTT
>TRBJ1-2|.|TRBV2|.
CASSTGFLGYTF
TGTGCCAGCAGTACAGGGTTTCTTGGCTACACCTTC
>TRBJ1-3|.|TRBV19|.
CASSIDRGSGNTIYF
TGTGCCAGTAGTATAGACAGGGGCTCTGGAAACACCATATATTTT
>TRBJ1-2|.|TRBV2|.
CASSRVNYGYTF
TGTGCCAGCAGCAGGGTTAACTATGGCTACACCTTC
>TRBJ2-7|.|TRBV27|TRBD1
CASRIRDRAYEQYF
TGTGCCAGCAGGATCCGGGACAGGGCCTACGAGCAGTACTTC
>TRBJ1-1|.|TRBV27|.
CASSLWQGGEAFF
TGTGCCAGCAGTTTGTGGCAGGGTGGCGAAGCTTTCTTT
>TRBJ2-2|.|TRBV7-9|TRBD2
CASTPRAGGPSGELFF
TGTGCCAGCACCCCGAGGGCGGGAGGGCCATCCGGGGAGCTGTTTTTT
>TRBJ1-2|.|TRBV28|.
CASSLLAGLGYTF
TGTGCCAGCAGTTTATTGGCAGGGTTGGGCTACACCTTC
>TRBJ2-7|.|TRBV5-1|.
CASSVYPSYEQYF
TGCGCCAGCAGCGTCTACCCCTCCTACGAGCAGTACTTC
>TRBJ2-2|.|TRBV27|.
CASPAEGEYVGELFF
TGTGCCAGCCCAGCCGAGGGCGAATATGTCGGGGAGCTGTTTTTT
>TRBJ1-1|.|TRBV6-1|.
CASSEGAGFSTEAFF
TGTGCCAGCAGTGAAGGGGCAGGGTTTAGTACTGAAGCTTTCTTT
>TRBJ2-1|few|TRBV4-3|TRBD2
CASSPRASGFNNEQFF
TGCGCCAGCAGCCCCCGGGCTAGCGGGTTCAACAATGAGCAGTTCTTC
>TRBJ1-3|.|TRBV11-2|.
CASSQGSSGNTIYF
TGTGCCAGCAGCCAGGGTAGCTCTGGAAACACCATATATTTT
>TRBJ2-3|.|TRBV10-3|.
CAISEAGRGTDTQYF
TGTGCCATCAGTGAGGCGGGACGGGGCACAGATACGCAGTATTTT
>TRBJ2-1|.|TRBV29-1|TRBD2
CSVAGGAYNEQFF
TGCAGCGTGGCGGGAGGGGCGTACAATGAGCAGTTCTTC
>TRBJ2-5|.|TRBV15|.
CATSREAELQETQYF
TGTGCCACCAGCAGAGAAGCTGAGCTCCAAGAGACCCAGTACTTC
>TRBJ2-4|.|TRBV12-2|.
CASRGWYGGARNIQYF
TGTGCAAGTCGGGGGTGGTATGGAGGGGCAAGAAACATTCAGTACTTC
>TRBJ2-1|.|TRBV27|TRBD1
CASTSGGINREQFF
TGTGCCAGCACCTCAGGGGGAATAAATCGTGAGCAGTTCTTC
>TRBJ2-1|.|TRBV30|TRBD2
CAWSGTSGTYNEQFF
TGTGCCTGGAGTGGGACTAGCGGGACGTACAATGAGCAGTTCTTC
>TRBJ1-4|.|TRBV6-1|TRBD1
CASRRQGPNEKLFF
TGTGCCAGCAGACGACAGGGGCCTAATGAAAAACTGTTTTTT
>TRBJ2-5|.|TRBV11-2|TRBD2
CASSTRGQLAVHQETQYF
TGTGCCAGCAGCACCCGGGGCCAACTAGCGGTCCACCAAGAGACCCAGTACTTC